The 17 T cell receptor beta chains reported below all come from one sample, sequenced in a study of shared clonotypes between healthy human individuals. Clones were sequenced by immunoSEQ multiplex PCR, and TCRdb holds only the in-frame ones, with some missing. The sample holds about 1.1 million clones, approximately 77% seen once. Sequencing was carried out using memory CD4+ T cells from PBMCs. The subset is: CD45RA-negative fraction. These receptors all stem from a man younger than 35 in good health. Some clones in this sample may be carry-over from other donors' samples.

The chain combines TRBV4-3 with TRBJ2-1; D is undetermined. V shed 0 bases and J shed 8 bases, with 14 bases lying between them. The CDR3 is 15 amino acids. Germline V gene sequence: CDR1 LGHNA, CDR2 YSLEER. CDR3 protein: CASSQDNRVGDEQFF. CDR3 bases: TGCGCCAGCAGCCAAGATAATCGGGTCGGCGATGAGCAGTTCTTC.

V is TRBV7-9 and J is TRBJ2-1; 10 bases agree with TRBD2. The CDR3 totals 16 residues. Germline V lookup: CDR1 SEHNR, CDR2 FQNEAQ (reference sequence). With V trimmed by 5 bases and J by 6 bases, 10 bases remained unmatched. In DNA, the CDR3 is TGTGCCAGCAGCCGAAGAGGGGTAGCGGGAGGCAATGAGCAGTTCTTC. As protein: CASSRRGVAGGNEQFF.

The V and J genes are TRBV5-5 and TRBJ1-1; D is uncertain. CDR1 and CDR2 from the germline V gene are SGHKS and YYEKEE (reference sequence). There are 15 residues in the CDR3. V was pared by 0 bases and J by 0 bases, with 9 bases between. CDR3 sequence (DNA): TGTGCCAGCAGCTTGGAGGCAGGCTTGAACACTGAAGCTTTCTTT. Translating it yields CASSLEAGLNTEAFF.

This CDR3 reads CASSPEGQRFSNTEAFF. As DNA, the CDR3 is TGCGCCAGCAGCCCAGAGGGACAGCGCTTTTCGAACACTGAAGCTTTCTTT. J is TRBJ1-1 and V is TRBV4-1; 7 bases align to TRBD1. The CDR3 spans 17 residues. CDR1 MGHRA and CDR2 YSYEKL come from the germline V gene. V dropped 4 bases and J dropped 1; count of bases not matched to a gene: 12.

This clone has just one count. V and J are TRBV9 and TRBJ2-1; the match to TRBD2 covers 13 bases. After removal of 0 bases from V and 10 bases from J, the junction contained 4 bases not matched to a gene. Germline values: CDR1 SGDLS, CDR2 YYNGEE. The CDR3 is made up of 15 amino acids. Written as DNA, the CDR3 is TGTGCCAGCAGCGTAGGACTAGCGGGAGGAAGGGAGCAGTTCTTC. Protein product: CASSVGLAGGREQFF.

J is TRBJ1-5 and V is TRBV6-1, with 9 positions matching TRBD1. Germline V gene sequence: CDR1 MNHNS, CDR2 SASEGT. Trimming cost V 0 bases and J 4 bases; bases outside gene matches: 22. The CDR3 spans 22 residues. Written as DNA, the CDR3 is TGTGCCAGCAGTGAAGCAGGTGGGTGGGGGACAGGGATACTCCGAGGAAATCAGCCCCAGCATTTT. Its protein product is CASSEAGGWGTGILRGNQPQHF.

The CDR3 DNA sequence: TGTGCCAGCAGCCCCGGGATAGCGGATAACACAGATACGCAGTATTTT. Its translation: CASSPGIADNTDTQYF. The chain links TRBV7-8 to TRBJ2-3, with a possible D match to TRBD2 (6 bases). This CDR3 contains 16 residues. Trimming left V 5 bases short and J 2 bases short, with 17 bases between. Germline CDR1 and CDR2: SGHVS and FQNEAQ.

The chain links TRBV6-5 to TRBJ2-2; D might be TRBD1 or TRBD2, each matching 5 bases. Per germline, CDR1 MNHEY and CDR2 SVGAGI. V was trimmed by 5 bases and J by 7 bases, leaving 14 bases between them. This CDR3 is built from 14 residues. The CDR3 spells CASSVVVGGGELFF. The CDR3 DNA reads as TGTGCCAGCAGTGTGGTGGTTGGGGGCGGGGAGCTGTTTTTT.

This rearrangement joins TRBV6-6 to TRBJ2-1; 8 bases align to TRBD2. The J segment lost 0 bases and the V segment lost 5 bases, leaving 3 bases of the junction unmatched. The germline V gene encodes CDR1 MNHNY and CDR2 SVGAGI (reference sequence). This CDR3 contains 15 residues. Here the CDR3 DNA reads TGTGCCAGCAGTCCCAGCGGGGGCTCCTACAATGAGCAGTTCTTC. Translated: CASSPSGGSYNEQFF.

The chain employs TRBV7-2 and TRBJ1-5; D remains ambiguous. Germline loops: CDR1 SGHTA, CDR2 FQGNSA. Between the trimmed V and J ends, which lost 1 base and 0 bases, there was a span of 10 bases. This CDR3 is built from 16 residues. The CDR3 coding sequence is TGTGCCAGCAGCTTAGAGTTGGGTTATAGCAATCAGCCCCAGCATTTT. Protein: CASSLELGYSNQPQHF.

This rearrangement joins TRBV5-1 to TRBJ2-5, with no clear D. Germline-derived CDR1 and CDR2 are SGHRS and YFSETQ. The V gene lost 1 base and the J gene lost 2 bases, with 9 bases spanning the gap. CDR3 length: 14 residues. The CDR3 sequence: CASSLRPRQETQYF. CDR3 coding DNA: TGCGCCAGCAGCTTGAGGCCACGACAAGAGACCCAGTACTTC.

The chain couples TRBV5-1 to TRBJ2-2; 7 nucleotides agree with TRBD2. Unmatched junction bases numbered 9, after V lost 3 bases and J lost 7 bases. The germline gives CDR1 SGHRS, CDR2 YFSETQ. This CDR3 is built from 15 residues. The CDR3: CASSSWEGPGGELFF. CDR3 bases: TGCGCCAGCAGCTCGTGGGAGGGCCCGGGCGGGGAGCTGTTTTTT.

V is TRBV30 and J is TRBJ2-2; 8 positions match TRBD1. The J segment lost 1 base and the V segment lost 3 bases, leaving 10 bases of the junction unmatched. Germline lookup yields CDR1 GTSNPN and CDR2 SVGIG (reference sequence). The CDR3 length is 17 residues. The CDR3 reads CAWSIRVGTGNTGELFF. CDR3 sequence (DNA): TGTGCCTGGAGCATTCGTGTCGGGACAGGGAACACCGGGGAGCTGTTTTTT.

The chain recombines TRBV9 with TRBJ1-2, with 9 positions matching TRBD1. The V segment lost 4 bases and the J segment 8 bases; nucleotides outside the gene matches: 9. CDR3 size: 14 residues. CDR1 and CDR2 (germline): SGDLS, YYNGEE. The CDR3 loop is CASSRGGTGLGYTF. DNA for the CDR3: TGTGCCAGCAGCCGCGGAGGGACAGGGTTAGGCTACACCTTC.

The rearrangement links TRBV28 to TRBJ1-3; 8 bases match TRBD1. Unmatched junction bases numbered 2, after V lost 5 bases and J lost 2 bases. CDR3 length: 14 amino acids. The germline gives CDR1 MDHEN, CDR2 SYDVKM. CDR3 protein: CASSTGGTGNTIYF. The CDR3 bases are TGTGCCAGCAGTACAGGGGGAACTGGAAACACCATATATTTT.

The rearrangement links TRBV18 to TRBJ2-2; 10 nucleotides line up with TRBD1. The trim removed 6 bases at V and 5 bases at J, leaving 0 bases unmatched. Germline V gives CDR1 KGHSH, CDR2 LQKENI. This CDR3 has 13 amino acids. CDR3 loop: CASSGQGTGELFF. DNA for the CDR3: TGTGCCAGCTCGGGACAGGGGACCGGGGAGCTGTTTTTT.

The chain combines TRBV4-3 with TRBJ1-5; tentative D call: TRBD1 (5 bases). The CDR3 runs to 17 residues. V was cut by 5 bases and J by 1 base, with 18 bases left in between. Germline V gene lookup returns CDR1 LGHNA and CDR2 YSLEER. In nucleotides, the CDR3 is TGCGCCAGCAGCGAAGGGAGTGGGGACTTGAGCAATCAGCCCCAGCATTTT. It codes for CASSEGSGDLSNQPQHF.